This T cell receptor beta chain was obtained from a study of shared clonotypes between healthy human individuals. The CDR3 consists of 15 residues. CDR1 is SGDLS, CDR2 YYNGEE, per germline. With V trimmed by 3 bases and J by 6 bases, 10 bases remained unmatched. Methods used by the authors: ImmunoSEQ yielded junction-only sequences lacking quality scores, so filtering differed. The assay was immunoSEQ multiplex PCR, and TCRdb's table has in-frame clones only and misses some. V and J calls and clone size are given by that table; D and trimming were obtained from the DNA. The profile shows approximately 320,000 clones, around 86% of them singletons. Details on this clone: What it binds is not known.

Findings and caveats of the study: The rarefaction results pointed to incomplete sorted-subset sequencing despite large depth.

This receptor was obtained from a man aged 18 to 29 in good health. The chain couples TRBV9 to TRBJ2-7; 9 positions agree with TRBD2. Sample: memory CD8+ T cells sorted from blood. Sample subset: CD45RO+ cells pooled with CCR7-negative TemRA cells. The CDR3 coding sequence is TGTGCCAGCAGCGCAGACACGGGACTAGCTGCCGAGCAGTACTTC. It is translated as CASSADTGLAAEQYF.